These 21 T cell receptor beta chains were all obtained from the same sample, sequenced in a study of cytomegalovirus exposure and HLA in healthy donors (dated by TCRdb to the late 2010s). Library preparation used the immunoSEQ multiplex PCR assay. The multiplex PCR relied on a mix of 60 forward primers for TCR Vbeta segments and 13 reverse primers for TCR Jbeta segments. The source is immuneACCESS, and TCRdb retained only in-frame sequences with V and J called. Part of the clones is not carried over; for the studies checked, unresolved V genes explain less than half of this, and the remainder is unexplained. The table for this sample lists tens of thousands of clones. About an eighth of the sample is held by the ten biggest clonotypes. What was sequenced was PBMCs. Receptor source: a man aged 18 to 35 in good health and CMV-seropositive.

The CDR3 coding sequence is TGTGCCAGTAGTACTTCAGGGGAATACGAGCAGTACTTC. It yields the protein CASSTSGEYEQYF. The chain combines TRBV19 with TRBJ2-7; the D gene is possibly TRBD1 (6 bases). V lost 4 bases to trimming and J lost 4 bases, with 11 bases between them. This CDR3 has 13 residues. The V gene's germline CDR1 is LNHDA and CDR2 SQIVND (reference sequence). Combining the CDR3 with reference TRBV19 and TRBJ2-7 gives the whole variable domain DGGITQSPKYLFRKEGQNVTLSCEQNLNHDAMYWYRQDPGQGLRLIYYSQIVNDFQKGDIAEGYSVSREKKESFPLTVTSAQKNPTAFYLCASSTSGEYEQYFGPGTRLTVT.

V gene TRBV28 combines with J gene TRBJ2-7; TRBD2 aligns across 8 bases. This CDR3 comprises 15 residues. CDR1 and CDR2 (germline): MDHEN, SYDVKM. The junction had 12 bases not matched to a gene; V was cut back by 5 bases and J by 6 bases. CDR3 bases: TGTGCCAGCAGTAACGGGAGGGCCCTCCCCGGCGAGCAGTACTTC. It yields the protein CASSNGRALPGEQYF.

The V call is TRBV27, the J call TRBJ2-5; D perhaps matches TRBD1 (5 bases). The CDR3 runs to 14 residues. The germline V gene has CDR1 MNHEY and CDR2 SMNVEV (reference sequence). Trimming removed 5 bases from V and 5 bases from J, with 15 bases in between. The CDR3 protein is CASSPRQGGETQYF. In DNA form, the CDR3 reads TGTGCCAGCAGTCCTAGGCAGGGTGGGGAGACCCAGTACTTC.

The chain is built from TRBV10-3 and TRBJ2-3; TRBD2 is a possible D gene (6 bases). Trimming took off 5 bases at V and 5 bases at J, with 14 bases between the two ends. The CDR3 spans 14 residues. CDR1 and CDR2 from the germline V gene are ENHRY and SYGVKD. The CDR3 sequence is CAISFRELLDTQYF. DNA for the CDR3: TGTGCCATCAGTTTTCGGGAGTTGTTAGATACGCAGTATTTT.

CDR3 DNA sequence: TGTGCCAGCACTACGGGACAGGGAACAGATACGCAGTATTTT. Residues: CASTTGQGTDTQYF. The chain combines TRBV28 with TRBJ2-3; 9 bases line up with TRBD1. Germline V gene lookup returns CDR1 MDHEN and CDR2 SYDVKM. Trimming at V came to 7 bases and at J to 3 bases, leaving 5 bases not matched to a gene. The CDR3 runs 14 residues. Filled out from reference TRBV28 and TRBJ2-3, the complete variable domain reads DVKVTQSSRYLVKRTGEKVFLECVQDMDHENMFWYRQDPGLGLRLIYFSYDVKMKEKGDIPEGYSVSREKKERFSLILESASTNQTSMYLCASTTGQGTDTQYFGPGTRLTVL.

The J gene is TRBJ1-2, the V gene TRBV5-6; TRBD1 is a possible D gene (6 bases). V lost 4 bases, J lost 7 bases, and 20 bases lay in between. CDR3 size: 15 residues. CDR1 SGHDT and CDR2 YYEEEE come from the germline V gene. The CDR3 DNA follows: TGTGCCAGCAGCAATCAGGCAGGGGTGGTTATTGGCTACACCTTC. Translation: CASSNQAGVVIGYTF.

V and J are TRBV15 and TRBJ2-3; 16 bases map to TRBD2. This CDR3 contains 15 residues. V lost 3 bases, J lost 13 bases, and 7 bases stayed unmatched. Germline values: CDR1 LNHNV, CDR2 YYDKDF (reference sequence). CDR3 protein: CATSSGTSGRAMEYF. CDR3 coding DNA: TGTGCCACCAGCAGTGGGACTAGCGGGAGGGCCATGGAGTATTTT.

V and J are TRBV30 and TRBJ2-6, with D possibly TRBD2 on 5 matching bases. The CDR3 runs 15 residues. Germline V gives CDR1 GTSNPN, CDR2 SVGIG (reference sequence). Trimming took 2 bases from V and 2 from J, leaving 10 bases between them. The CDR3 nucleotides are TGTGCCTGGAGTATAGGGAGCACTGGGGCCAACGTCCTGACTTTC. As protein: CAWSIGSTGANVLTF. Variable domain in full (rest from reference TRBV30 and TRBJ2-6): SQTIHQWPATLVQPVGSPLSLECTVEGTSNPNLYWYRQAAGRGLQLLFYSVGIGQISSEVPQNLSASRPQDRQFILSSKKLLLSDSGFYLCAWSIGSTGANVLTFGAGSRLTVL.

This chain links TRBV4-1 with TRBJ1-3; possibly TRBD1 for D (5 bases). This CDR3 comprises 17 residues. Trimming shortened V by 0 bases and J by 3 bases, and 15 bases separated the two germline ends. Germline-derived CDR1 and CDR2 are MGHRA and YSYEKL. The CDR3 region has the DNA TGCGCCAGCAGCCAAGAGCCCCCGGGGGGGGGTGGAAACACCATATATTTT. This encodes CASSQEPPGGGGNTIYF.

J is TRBJ2-7 and V is TRBV6-6; 7 nucleotides align to TRBD2. V dropped 8 bases and J dropped 7; count of bases not matched to a gene: 8. CDR3 size: 12 residues. CDR1 and CDR2 from the germline V gene are MNHNY and SVGAGI (reference sequence). The chain's CDR3 is CASGGELPEQYF. The CDR3 region has the DNA TGTGCCAGCGGGGGGGAACTCCCTGAGCAGTACTTC.

The chain has TRBV7-9 and TRBJ1-2; the D is unclear. CDR3 length: 15 amino acids. Per the germline V gene, CDR1 is SEHNR and CDR2 is FQNEAQ (reference sequence). The V and J ends lost 3 bases and 0 bases respectively, with 11 bases between them. CDR3 sequence reads: CASSFRPGTNYGYTF. DNA for the CDR3: TGTGCCAGCAGCTTTCGCCCAGGCACTAACTATGGCTACACCTTC.

V is TRBV2 and J is TRBJ2-1; no definite D call. Per germline, CDR1 SNHLY and CDR2 FYNNEI. The CDR3 has 17 amino acids. V lost 3 bases and J lost 9, with 24 bases in between. CDR3 amino acids: CASSDQALGLTSAEQFF. CDR3 DNA sequence: TGTGCCAGCAGTGATCAAGCCCTGGGCCTAACTTCGGCTGAGCAGTTCTTC. Variable domain in full (rest from reference TRBV2 and TRBJ2-1): EPEVTQTPSHQVTQMGQEVILRCVPISNHLYFYWYRQILGQKVEFLVSFYNNEISEKSEIFDDQFSVERPDGSNFTLKIRSTKLEDSAMYFCASSDQALGLTSAEQFFGPGTRLTVL.

The chain uses TRBV11-2 and TRBJ2-2, with 11 bases that match TRBD2. The V and J ends lost 3 bases and 6 bases, in that order; junction bases with no gene match: 3. CDR3 size: 15 residues. Per germline, CDR1 SGHAT and CDR2 FQNNGV. In DNA form, the CDR3 reads TGTGCCAGCAGCTTCCTTAGCGGGAGGGCCGGGGAGCTGTTTTTT. This sequence encodes CASSFLSGRAGELFF.

V and J are TRBV9 and TRBJ2-5; 7 nucleotides agree with TRBD2. The germline gives CDR1 SGDLS, CDR2 YYNGEE. This CDR3 region has 14 residues. The trim removed 4 bases at V and 1 base at J, leaving 4 bases unmatched. CDR3 sequence: CASSLGTTQETQYF. Here the CDR3 DNA reads TGTGCCAGCAGCCTCGGGACTACCCAAGAGACCCAGTACTTC.

The J gene is TRBJ1-5, the V gene TRBV7-2, with a possible D match to TRBD1 (5 bases). Trimming cost V 1 base and J 4 bases, with 11 bases left between them. CDR1 is SGHTA, CDR2 FQGNSA, per germline. The CDR3 runs 15 residues. CDR3 residues: CASSLVLGGNQPQHF. CDR3 bases: TGTGCCAGCAGCTTAGTCTTGGGGGGAAATCAGCCCCAGCATTTT.

The chain carries TRBV30 and TRBJ1-2; no reliable D call. Germline V gene data show CDR1 as GTSNPN and CDR2 as SVGIG (reference sequence). Trimming cost V 0 bases and J 1 base, with 12 bases left between them. The CDR3 spans 15 residues. The CDR3 here is CAWSVRGSGNYGYTF. CDR3 nucleotide sequence: TGTGCCTGGAGTGTACGAGGGTCCGGTAACTATGGCTACACCTTC.

The rearrangement links TRBV27 to TRBJ1-5; D gene ambiguous. CDR3 length: 15 amino acids. CDR1 MNHEY and CDR2 SMNVEV come from the germline V gene (reference sequence). V was cut by 5 bases and J by 0 bases, with 11 bases left in between. DNA for the CDR3: TGTGCCAGCAGTCCTTCGGTAGTTAGCAATCAGCCCCAGCATTTT. This sequence encodes CASSPSVVSNQPQHF.

CDR3 sequence reads: CAWSVLRDNEQFF. In DNA form, the CDR3 reads TGTGCCTGGAGTGTACTCAGGGACAATGAGCAGTTCTTC. The chain couples TRBV30 to TRBJ2-1; the D gene is possibly TRBD1 (5 bases). Germline V gene lookup returns CDR1 GTSNPN and CDR2 SVGIG (reference sequence). Trimming took off 0 bases at V and 5 bases at J, with 8 bases between the two ends. The CDR3 is 13 residues long.

The gene calls are TRBV6-6 and TRBJ2-5; no firm D call. The CDR3 is 15 amino acids. Germline CDR1 and CDR2: MNHNY and SVGAGI (reference sequence). V was shortened by 0 bases and J by 0 bases, with 8 bases between the two germline ends. DNA of the CDR3: TGTGCCAGCAGTTACTCGAGCGCGAACCAAGAGACCCAGTACTTC. Translating it yields CASSYSSANQETQYF.

The V and J genes are TRBV28 and TRBJ2-1, with 7 bases matching TRBD2. The junction had 5 bases not matched to a gene; V was cut back by 3 bases and J by 6 bases. There are 14 residues in the CDR3. Per the germline V gene, CDR1 is MDHEN and CDR2 is SYDVKM. DNA of the CDR3: TGTGCCAGCAGTTTTAGGGACTACCGCAATGAGCAGTTCTTC. Its protein product is CASSFRDYRNEQFF.

The gene calls are TRBV2 and TRBJ1-4; possible D gene TRBD1, 6 bases. The V end lost 8 bases, the J end lost 3 bases, and 10 bases lay between the germline ends. The CDR3 is made up of 13 amino acids. The V gene's germline CDR1 is SNHLY and CDR2 FYNNEI. The CDR3 spells CASFGGPNEKLFF. The CDR3 DNA sequence: TGTGCCAGCTTTGGGGGCCCTAATGAAAAACTGTTTTTT. Filled out from reference TRBV2 and TRBJ1-4, the complete variable domain reads EPEVTQTPSHQVTQMGQEVILRCVPISNHLYFYWYRQILGQKVEFLVSFYNNEISEKSEIFDDQFSVERPDGSNFTLKIRSTKLEDSAMYFCASFGGPNEKLFFGSGTQLSVL.